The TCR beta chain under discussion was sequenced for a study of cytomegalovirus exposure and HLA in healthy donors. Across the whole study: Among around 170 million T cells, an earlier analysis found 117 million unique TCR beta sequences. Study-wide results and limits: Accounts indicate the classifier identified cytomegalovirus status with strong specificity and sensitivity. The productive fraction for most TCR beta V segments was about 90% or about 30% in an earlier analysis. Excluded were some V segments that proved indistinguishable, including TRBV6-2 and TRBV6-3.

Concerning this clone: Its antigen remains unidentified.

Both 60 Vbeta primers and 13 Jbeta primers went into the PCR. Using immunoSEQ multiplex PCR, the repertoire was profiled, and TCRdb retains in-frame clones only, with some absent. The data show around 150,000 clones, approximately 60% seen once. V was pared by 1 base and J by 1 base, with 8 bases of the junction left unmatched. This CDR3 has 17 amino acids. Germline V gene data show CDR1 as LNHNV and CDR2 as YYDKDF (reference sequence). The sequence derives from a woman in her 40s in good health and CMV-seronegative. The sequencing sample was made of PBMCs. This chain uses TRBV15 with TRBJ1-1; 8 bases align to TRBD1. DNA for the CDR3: TGTGCCACCAGCAGAGTACCGTCCGGGACAGGGAACACTGAAGCTTTCTTT. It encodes CATSRVPSGTGNTEAFF.